The rows below give T cell receptor beta chains drawn from one sample of a study of T cell repertoires in cytomegalovirus infection. TCRdb used MiXCR to reprocess the reads, holding one entry per CDR3 protein. The sample yields hundreds of thousands of distinct CDR3 sequences, around 24% seen once. The sample taken for sequencing was CD8+ T cells from PBMCs. The receptor source for this set is a human donor in good health (CMV status not recorded). Some clones in this sample may be carry-over from other donors' samples. CDR3s include the opening cysteine and the closing phenylalanine or tryptophan. D genes are given only for firm matches. A clone size is listed for some rows: how often the clone was seen (once, few, many), or a class if it is expanded.

v_gene,abundance,j_gene,d_gene,CDR3nt,CDR3aa
TRBV29-1,.,TRBJ1-2,TRBD1,TGCAGCGTTGGGTCAGGGGGGAGCTATGGCTACACCTTC,CSVGSGGSYGYTF
TRBV6-6,few,TRBJ2-5,TRBD1,TGTGCCAGCAGTTACCTGGACAGGGTCCAAGAGACCCAGTACTTC,CASSYLDRVQETQYF
TRBV28,many,TRBJ2-1,.,TGTGCCAGCAGTTGGGGACCGCCGGGATACAATGAGCAGTTCTTC,CASSWGPPGYNEQFF
TRBV10-1,.,TRBJ2-2,.,TGCGCCAGCAGTGAGGTCACCGGGGAGCTGTTTTTT,CASSEVTGELFF
TRBV28,few,TRBJ2-1,.,TGTGCCAGCACCCCTTTCGGGCCTTCCTACAATGAGCAGTTCTTC,CASTPFGPSYNEQFF
TRBV6-2/TRBV6-3,.,TRBJ2-5,TRBD2,TGTGCCAGCAGTCCGGGGGGGTGGGGGACCCAGTACTTC,CASSPGGWGTQYF
TRBV27,.,TRBJ2-5,.,TGTGCCAGCAGTTCTGTGACGGGGACAGAGACCCAGTACTTC,CASSSVTGTETQYF
TRBV4-1,.,TRBJ2-7,.,TGCGCCAGCAGCCAAGGACAGCTATACGAGCAGTACTTC,CASSQGQLYEQYF
TRBV6-1,.,TRBJ2-2,TRBD1,TGTGCCACCTCGAAGACAGGGGGCACCGGGGAGCTGTTTTTT,CATSKTGGTGELFF
TRBV2,.,TRBJ1-1,.,TGTGCCAGCAGTGAACCCGATGGAGCCACTGAAGCTTTCTTT,CASSEPDGATEAFF
TRBV19,.,TRBJ1-1,.,TGTGCCAGTATCGTCGTTAGGGGATGGAAGAACACTGAAGCTTTCTTT,CASIVVRGWKNTEAFF
TRBV7-2,many,TRBJ2-5,.,TGTGCCAGCAGCTTAGATCGTCGTCAAGAGACCCAGTACTTC,CASSLDRRQETQYF
TRBV2,many,TRBJ2-7,TRBD1,TGTGCCAGCACCGACAGGGCCTACGAGCAGTACTTC,CASTDRAYEQYF
TRBV27,few,TRBJ1-5,.,TGTGCCAGCAGTTTACGTCGCGATAGCAATCAGCCCCAGCATTTT,CASSLRRDSNQPQHF
TRBV7-2,many,TRBJ2-5,TRBD1,TGTGCCAGCGTATCTTGGGACAGTCAAGAGACCCAGTACTTC,CASVSWDSQETQYF
TRBV7-9,many,TRBJ1-3,.,TGTGCCAGCAGCTGGAGGCGGGATGGAAACACCATATATTTT,CASSWRRDGNTIYF
TRBV29-1,few,TRBJ2-2,TRBD1,TGCAGCGTTGAAGATAGAAGGGGGCGGAACACCGGGGAGCTGTTTTTT,CSVEDRRGRNTGELFF
TRBV9,few,TRBJ2-1,.,TGTGCCAGCAGCGTAGGATTCGGAGGCAATGAGCAGTTCTTC,CASSVGFGGNEQFF
TRBV25-1,.,TRBJ1-1,TRBD1,TGTGCCACAGGGGGGGCAGGGAGAACTGAAGCTTTCTTT,CATGGAGRTEAFF
TRBV10-3,.,TRBJ2-2,TRBD1,TGTGCCATCAGTGGGGACAGGGTGAACACCGGGGAGCTGTTTTTT,CAISGDRVNTGELFF
TRBV9,.,TRBJ2-1,.,TGTGCCAGCAGCCCCTTGGGAGTGGGTGGCCCCAATGAGCAGTTCTTC,CASSPLGVGGPNEQFF
TRBV7-9,few,TRBJ2-3,TRBD1,TGTGCCAGCAGCCGTCGACAGGGGACGAGCACAGATACGCAGTATTTT,CASSRRQGTSTDTQYF
TRBV27,.,TRBJ1-1,.,TGTGCCAGCAGTTGGCGCGGGACGGGACCCTATGAAGCTTTCTTT,CASSWRGTGPYEAFF
TRBV20-1,.,TRBJ2-7,TRBD1,TGCAGTGCTACCCCCGACAGGGGTAACGTCGACGAGCAGTACTTC,CSATPDRGNVDEQYF
TRBV7-2,many,TRBJ2-3,.,TGTGCCAGCGGGCTTACATTCACAGATACGCAGTATTTT,CASGLTFTDTQYF
TRBV12-3/TRBV12-4,once,TRBJ2-5,TRBD2,TGTGCCAGCAGATCGCCGGGACTAGTGGGGGAAGAAGAGACCCAGTACTTC,CASRSPGLVGEEETQYF
TRBV4-1,.,TRBJ1-5,TRBD1,TGCGCCAGCAGCCGGACAGGGAATCAGCCCCAGCATTTT,CASSRTGNQPQHF
TRBV28,many,TRBJ2-5,.,TGTGCCAGCAGTTTATTCGGGACTGCATCTCAAGAGACCCAGTACTTC,CASSLFGTASQETQYF
TRBV7-9,few,TRBJ2-3,.,TGTGCCAGCAGCACCTTAGGGGGTATCTATAACACAGATACGCAGTATTTT,CASSTLGGIYNTDTQYF
TRBV28,few,TRBJ1-4,.,TGTGCCACCGCTCGAGGAAAACTGTTTTTT,CATARGKLFF
TRBV7-9,few,TRBJ2-7,TRBD2,TGTGCCAGCACGGGGGGGGTAGAAAACGAGCAGTACTTC,CASTGGVENEQYF
TRBV11-2,few,TRBJ1-1,.,TGTGCCAGCAGCCCTAGCGGGATATTAATGAACACTGAAGCTTTCTTT,CASSPSGILMNTEAFF
TRBV6-5,.,TRBJ2-2,.,TGTGCCAGCACCCTCCTGGGGGCCCAAACCGGGGAGCTGTTTTTT,CASTLLGAQTGELFF
TRBV29-1,.,TRBJ2-7,TRBD2,TGCAGCGCCAGACTAGCGGGGGACTACGAGCAGTACTTC,CSARLAGDYEQYF
TRBV7-9,many,TRBJ1-1,.,TGTGCCAGCAGCTTATGGGATTGGACACCGATGAACACTGAAGCTTTCTTT,CASSLWDWTPMNTEAFF
TRBV6-1,few,TRBJ2-1,.,TGTGCCAGCACCCTCAGGGCGTATAACAATGAGCAGTTCTTC,CASTLRAYNNEQFF